The sequence of this T cell receptor beta chain was determined in a study of response to subunit inactivated influenza vaccine. The study, taken as a whole, reports: It was the authors' suggestion that each seasonal influenza vaccination recruits few new T cells.

This CDR3 region has 16 residues. V was cut by 0 bases and J by 6 bases, with 14 bases left in between. Germline V gene lookup returns CDR1 LNHNV and CDR2 YYDKDF (reference sequence). Turning to this clonotype: What it recognizes is unknown.

TCRdb recomputed calls from the RT-PCR reads with MiXCR, one row per CDR3 protein. The table shows about 700,000 distinct CDR3 sequences, with more than 11% occurring only once. The rearrangement uses TRBV15 and TRBJ2-2; unclear D gene. The source of this sequence is a man between 50 and 59 years old who received an inactivated influenza vaccine. The sequencing used PBMCs from blood, collected 14 to 15 days before vaccination. In nucleotides, the CDR3 is TGTGCCACCAGCAGAGATGGGGTAGCCAGCGCCGGGGAGCTGTTTTTT. Protein sequence: CATSRDGVASAGELFF.